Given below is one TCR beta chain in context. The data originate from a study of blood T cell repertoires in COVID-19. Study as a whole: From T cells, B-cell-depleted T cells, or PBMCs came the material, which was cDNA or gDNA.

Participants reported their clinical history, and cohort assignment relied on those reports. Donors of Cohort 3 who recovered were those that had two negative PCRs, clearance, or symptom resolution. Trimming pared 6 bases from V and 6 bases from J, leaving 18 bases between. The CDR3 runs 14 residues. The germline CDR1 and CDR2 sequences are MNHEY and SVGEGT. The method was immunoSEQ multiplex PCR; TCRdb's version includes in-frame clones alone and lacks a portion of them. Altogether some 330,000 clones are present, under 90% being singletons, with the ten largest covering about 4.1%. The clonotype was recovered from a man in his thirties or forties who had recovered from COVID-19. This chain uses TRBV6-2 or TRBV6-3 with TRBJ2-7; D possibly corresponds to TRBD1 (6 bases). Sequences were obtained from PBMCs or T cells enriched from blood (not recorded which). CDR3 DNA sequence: TGTGCCAGCAGCAAACAGGGAAAACGAGGCGAGCAGTACTTC. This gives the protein CASSKQGKRGEQYF.